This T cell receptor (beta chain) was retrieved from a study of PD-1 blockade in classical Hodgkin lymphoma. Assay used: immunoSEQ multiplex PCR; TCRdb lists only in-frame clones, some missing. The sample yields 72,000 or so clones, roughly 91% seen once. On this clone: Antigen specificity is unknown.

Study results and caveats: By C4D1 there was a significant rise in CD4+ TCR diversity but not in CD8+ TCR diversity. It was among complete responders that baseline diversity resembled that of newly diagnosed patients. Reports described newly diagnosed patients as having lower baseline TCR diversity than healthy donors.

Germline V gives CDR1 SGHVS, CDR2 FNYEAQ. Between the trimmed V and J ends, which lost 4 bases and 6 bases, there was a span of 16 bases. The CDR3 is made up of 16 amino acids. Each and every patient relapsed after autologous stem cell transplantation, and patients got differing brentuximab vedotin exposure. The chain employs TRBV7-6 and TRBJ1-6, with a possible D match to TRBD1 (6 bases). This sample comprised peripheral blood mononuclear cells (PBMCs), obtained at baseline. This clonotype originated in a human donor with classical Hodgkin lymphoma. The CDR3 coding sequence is TGTGCCAGCAGCTCGGCCAAGCGACAGGTTAATTCACCCCTCCACTTT. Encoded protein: CASSSAKRQVNSPLHF.